This TCR beta chain was observed in a study of T cells in localized non-small cell lung cancer. The V gene's germline CDR1 is LNHDA and CDR2 SQIVND (reference sequence). Trimming took off 10 bases at V and 1 base at J, with 15 bases between the two ends. The CDR3 loop spans 14 amino acids. As for this clone: Its antigen remains unidentified.

Overall study findings and caveats: There was an association of higher blood T cell density with longer overall survival. Exceeding tumor, uninvolved adjacent lung had the highest T cell clonality.

Sequencing used immunoSEQ multiplex PCR; TCRdb keeps in-frame clones, though not all of them. The table records 5,000 to 7,000 clones, about 28% of them present only once. Source: lung tumor tissue, taken before any cancer treatment. This receptor was obtained from an older female donor with stage I lung adenocarcinoma. This sequence joins TRBV19 and TRBJ2-3; tentative D call: TRBD1 (7 bases). The CDR3 sequence is CATAGGTGTDTQYF. The DNA for the CDR3 is TGTGCCACCGCAGGAGGGACAGGCACAGATACGCAGTATTTT.